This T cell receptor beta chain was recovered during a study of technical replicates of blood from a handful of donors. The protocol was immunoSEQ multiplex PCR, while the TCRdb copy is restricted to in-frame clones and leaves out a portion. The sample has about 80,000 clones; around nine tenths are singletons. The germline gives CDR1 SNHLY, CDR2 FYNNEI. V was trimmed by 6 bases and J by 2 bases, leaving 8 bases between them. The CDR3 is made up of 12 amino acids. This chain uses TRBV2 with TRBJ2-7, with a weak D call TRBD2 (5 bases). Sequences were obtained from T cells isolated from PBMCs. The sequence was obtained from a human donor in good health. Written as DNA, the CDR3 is TGTGCCAGCAGCAGGACTGCCTACGAGCAGTACTTC. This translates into CASSRTAYEQYF.